Listed below are T cell receptor beta chains from one sample, sequenced in a study of T cells in Graves' hyperthyroidism and ophthalmopathy. TCRdb reanalysed the multiplex PCR reads using MiXCR and keeps one entry per CDR3 protein. The sample carries around 760,000 distinct CDR3 sequences, 35% recorded once. Sequenced sample: blood. Source of these receptors: a middle-aged woman with Graves' hyperthyroidism. Each CDR3 is given with its conserved first and last residue. Fields, in order: V gene, J gene, CDR3 protein.

V: TRBV2
J: TRBJ2-7
CDR3: CASTGQGAGAVQYF

V: TRBV6-4
J: TRBJ1-6
CDR3: CASSDRGGSPLHF

V: TRBV7-2
J: TRBJ2-3
CDR3: CASSLGLASTQYF

V: TRBV4-3
J: TRBJ1-2
CDR3: CASSQENAGQNFYGYTF

V: TRBV9
J: TRBJ2-5
CDR3: CASSLGTSGSREYQETQYF

V: TRBV24-1
J: TRBJ2-1
CDR3: CATSGSNYNEQFF

V: TRBV10-3
J: TRBJ2-7
CDR3: CAISESLGYYEQYF

V: TRBV2
J: TRBJ1-1
CDR3: CASSEGGSQAAFF

V: TRBV20-1
J: TRBJ2-7
CDR3: CSAGGTSYEQYF

V: TRBV19
J: TRBJ1-1
CDR3: CASRSPPNTEAFF

V: TRBV29-1
J: TRBJ1-4
CDR3: CSGHGKLFF

V: TRBV6-5
J: TRBJ1-2
CDR3: CASSYSGAGGYTF

V: TRBV9
J: TRBJ2-7
CDR3: CASSVYMPVYEQYF

V: TRBV15
J: TRBJ1-1
CDR3: CATSSMRESGNTEAFF

V: TRBV12-3/TRBV12-4
J: TRBJ1-1
CDR3: CASSLVNEAFF

V: TRBV7-8
J: TRBJ2-6
CDR3: CASSLRDYLSSGANVLTF

V: TRBV5-4
J: TRBJ1-1
CDR3: CASSLAPGNKRTEAFF

V: TRBV12-3/TRBV12-4
J: TRBJ2-7
CDR3: CASSLAPYGEQYF

V: TRBV12-3/TRBV12-4
J: TRBJ2-3
CDR3: CASNPTGGPLCFCTDTQYF

V: TRBV7-4
J: NA
CDR3: CASSLLLFNEQFF

V: TRBV29-1
J: TRBJ1-5
CDR3: CSVDLQGQETQHF

V: TRBV7-9
J: TRBJ2-2
CDR3: CASSLPYTGELFF

V: TRBV7-2
J: TRBJ2-5
CDR3: CASGVGRGLQETQYF

V: TRBV10-3
J: TRBJ1-1
CDR3: CAISESVGITEAFF

V: TRBV24-1
J: TRBJ1-1
CDR3: CATGTGREAFF

V: TRBV28
J: TRBJ2-6
CDR3: CASSLSGTGRGANVLTF

V: TRBV5-8
J: TRBJ1-2
CDR3: CASSLDLRPSSYGYTF

V: TRBV7-3
J: TRBJ2-5
CDR3: CASSAGGGEGIQETQYF

V: TRBV7-6
J: TRBJ2-7
CDR3: CASSLNGGGNYEQYF

V: TRBV6-5
J: TRBJ2-3
CDR3: CASRNDGTGTDTQYF

V: TRBV9
J: TRBJ1-2
CDR3: CASSQGARAEGGYTF

V: TRBV28
J: TRBJ1-6
CDR3: CASRSTGAHNSPLHF

V: TRBV24-1
J: TRBJ1-3
CDR3: CATSDPTGSGNTIYF

V: TRBV10-3
J: TRBJ1-2
CDR3: CAISPGYGYTF

V: TRBV19
J: TRBJ2-7
CDR3: CASSMSQATYEQYF

V: TRBV6-2/TRBV6-3
J: TRBJ1-5
CDR3: CASREQPRTGSRDQPQHF

V: TRBV12-3/TRBV12-4
J: TRBJ1-5
CDR3: CASSPGRGGPQHF

V: TRBV14
J: TRBJ2-2
CDR3: CASSQVTDRASGELFF

V: TRBV12-3/TRBV12-4
J: TRBJ1-2
CDR3: CASSLGRGNTF

V: TRBV4-3
J: TRBJ1-5
CDR3: CASSQDHVQPQHF

V: TRBV20-1
J: TRBJ2-7
CDR3: CSARKPGLAGDYYEQYF

V: TRBV10-3
J: TRBJ1-1
CDR3: CAISETDGRSRGTEAFF

V: TRBV6-5
J: TRBJ2-5
CDR3: CATHRVGETQYF

V: TRBV4-1
J: TRBJ2-7
CDR3: CASSPAGPGYEQYF

V: TRBV12-3/TRBV12-4
J: TRBJ1-5
CDR3: CASSLRGFGQPQHF

V: TRBV5-1
J: TRBJ2-7
CDR3: CASSREQGVDEQYF

V: TRBV19
J: TRBJ2-2
CDR3: CASSIGQGLAGGRLSGELFF

V: TRBV7-2
J: TRBJ2-7
CDR3: CASSPNYEQYF

V: TRBV18
J: TRBJ2-2
CDR3: CASSQNRGSDTGELFF

V: TRBV9
J: TRBJ1-1
CDR3: CASSRDSEAFF

V: TRBV19
J: TRBJ2-2
CDR3: CASSIGTSRTGELFF

V: TRBV20-1
J: TRBJ2-7
CDR3: CSARSGETYEQYF

V: TRBV20-1
J: TRBJ2-5
CDR3: CSARLDREVGETQYF

V: TRBV19
J: TRBJ2-7
CDR3: CASSAGSYEQYF

V: TRBV19
J: TRBJ1-5
CDR3: CASTLTATSNQPQHF

V: TRBV6-5
J: TRBJ1-2
CDR3: CASSSGDRIYGYTF

V: TRBV10-3
J: TRBJ2-7
CDR3: CAITGSRDTYEQYF

V: TRBV10-2
J: TRBJ1-1
CDR3: CASPPEVDNTEAFF

V: TRBV2
J: TRBJ2-3
CDR3: CASSDPTSGGADTQYF

V: TRBV29-1
J: TRBJ2-7
CDR3: CSSGIGLGPYEQYF